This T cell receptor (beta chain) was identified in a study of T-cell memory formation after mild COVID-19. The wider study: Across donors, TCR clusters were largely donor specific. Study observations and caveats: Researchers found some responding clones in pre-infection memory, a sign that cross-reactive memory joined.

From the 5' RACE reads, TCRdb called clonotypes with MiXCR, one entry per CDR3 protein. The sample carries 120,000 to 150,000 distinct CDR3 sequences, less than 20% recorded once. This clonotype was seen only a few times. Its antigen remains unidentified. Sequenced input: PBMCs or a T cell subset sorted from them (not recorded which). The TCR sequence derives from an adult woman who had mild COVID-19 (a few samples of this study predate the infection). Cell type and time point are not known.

CDR3 amino acids: CASSPNRADTQYF. The CDR3 nucleotides read TGTGCCAGCTCACCAAACAGAGCAGATACGCAGTATTTT. The chain couples TRBV18 to TRBJ2-3, with D uncertain. Trimming took off 2 bases at V and 4 bases at J, with 7 bases between the two ends. The germline V gene has CDR1 KGHSH and CDR2 LQKENI. This CDR3 is 13 amino acids long.